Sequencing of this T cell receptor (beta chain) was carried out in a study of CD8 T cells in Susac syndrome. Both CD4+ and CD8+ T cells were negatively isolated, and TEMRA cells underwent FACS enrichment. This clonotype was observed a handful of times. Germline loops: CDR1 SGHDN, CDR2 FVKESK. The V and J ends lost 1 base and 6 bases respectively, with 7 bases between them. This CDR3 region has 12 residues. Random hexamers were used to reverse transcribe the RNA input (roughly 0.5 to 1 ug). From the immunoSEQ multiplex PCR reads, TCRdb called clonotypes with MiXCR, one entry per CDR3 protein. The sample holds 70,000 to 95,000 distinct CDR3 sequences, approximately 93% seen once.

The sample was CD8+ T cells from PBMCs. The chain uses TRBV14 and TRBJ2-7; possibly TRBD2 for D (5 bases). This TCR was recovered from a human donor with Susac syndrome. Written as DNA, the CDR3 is TGTGCCAGCAGCCAAGTACGGGGCGAGCAGTACTTC. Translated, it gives CASSQVRGEQYF.